Presented here are 26 T cell receptor beta chains from one specimen sequenced in a study of patients and donors after allogeneic stem cell transplantation. One entry per CDR3 protein results from TCRdb running MiXCR on the RT-PCR reads. The profile shows approximately 60,000 distinct CDR3 sequences, roughly 13% of them singletons. Material for sequencing was blood, either unsorted or a sorted T cell fraction (not recorded which). Receptors originate from a human donor who was either an allogeneic HSCT recipient or a stem cell or donor lymphocyte infusion donor (not recorded which). It is not recorded whose cells these are; they may come from a transplant donor.

This clonotype was seen only a few times. The chain combines TRBV24-1 with TRBJ2-2; 8 bases line up with TRBD2. Per germline, CDR1 KGHDR and CDR2 SFDVKD. With 9 bases clipped from V and 4 bases from J, the junction kept 3 bases outside the gene matches. The CDR3 contains 13 residues. In nucleotides, the CDR3 is TGTGCCACCGCGGGGGGTCGCACCGGGGAGCTGTTTTTT. It codes for CATAGGRTGELFF.

The rearrangement joins TRBV14 to TRBJ2-1; D not certain. Germline loops: CDR1 SGHDN, CDR2 FVKESK. V was trimmed by 1 base and J by 4 bases, leaving 2 bases between them. This CDR3 spans 12 amino acids. The CDR3 here is CASSQGYNEQFF. CDR3 nucleotides: TGTGCCAGCAGCCAAGGATACAATGAGCAGTTCTTC.

This clonotype was seen only a few times. This chain connects TRBV5-8 to TRBJ2-2, with no clear D. The CDR3 has 15 amino acids. Germline values: CDR1 SGHTS, CDR2 YDEGEE. V gave up 10 bases and J gave up 1 base, with 17 bases separating them. CDR3 sequence reads: CAYSFPEKNTGELFF. CDR3 DNA: TGTGCCTATTCCTTCCCGGAGAAGAACACCGGGGAGCTGTTTTTT.

A few counts support this clonotype. The J gene is TRBJ2-5, the V gene TRBV5-1; no reliable D call. The CDR3 spans 12 residues. Germline V gene sequence: CDR1 SGHRS, CDR2 YFSETQ. With 3 bases removed from V and 1 base from J, the gap between germline ends came to 4 bases. In DNA, the CDR3 is TGCGCCAGCAGCTCTACCCAAGAGACCCAGTACTTC. Protein: CASSSTQETQYF.

V usage is TRBV6-5 and J usage is TRBJ2-1, with D possibly TRBD2 on 5 matching bases. Germline V lookup: CDR1 MNHEY, CDR2 SVGAGI. The CDR3 consists of 16 residues. Trimming removed 6 bases at V and 0 bases at J, with 15 bases between. The CDR3 is CASSPDGMSSYNEQFF. The CDR3 DNA reads TGTGCCAGCAGCCCGGACGGGATGAGCTCCTACAATGAGCAGTTCTTC.

This clonotype was observed a few times. The chain recombines TRBV24-1 with TRBJ2-1, with 15 positions matching TRBD2. Trimming took 9 bases from V and 6 from J; bases not matched to a gene: 14. The CDR3 contains 18 residues. Germline CDR1 reads KGHDR; CDR2 reads SFDVKD. The CDR3 region has the DNA TGTGCCACCTCACCAGGGACTAGCGGGAGGCAATTATTCAATGAGCAGTTCTTC. This encodes CATSPGTSGRQLFNEQFF.

The chain carries TRBV27 and TRBJ2-7; 8 bases fit TRBD2. With V trimmed by 2 bases and J by 5 bases, 11 bases remained unmatched. This CDR3 has 16 amino acids. The V gene's germline CDR1 is MNHEY and CDR2 SMNVEV (reference sequence). CDR3 in amino acids: CASSLVSAGGPHEQYF. The DNA for the CDR3 is TGTGCCAGCAGTTTAGTCTCGGCGGGAGGCCCCCACGAGCAGTACTTC.

This clonotype was counted at least ten times. The chain recombines TRBV6-6 with TRBJ1-4; D not resolved. Germline V CDR1 and CDR2: MNHNY, SVGAGI (reference sequence). The CDR3 has 18 residues. The V gene lost 0 bases and the J gene lost 7 bases, with 21 bases spanning the gap. CDR3 region: CASSYSNAPRTNREKLFF. DNA of the CDR3: TGTGCCAGCAGTTACTCTAATGCACCCAGGACTAATCGTGAAAAACTGTTTTTT.

This clonotype turned up a few times. CDR3 nucleotide sequence: TGCAGTGCTAGAGATGCTTTTTGGACACAATACAATGAGCAGTTCTTC. Translating it yields CSARDAFWTQYNEQFF. The V call is TRBV20-1, the J call TRBJ2-1; D might be TRBD1 (5 bases). V gave up 0 bases and J gave up 4 bases, with 16 bases separating them. Germline CDR1 reads DFQATT; CDR2 reads SNEGSKA (reference sequence). This CDR3 contains 16 residues.

In its sample, this clonotype was seen many times. This chain uses TRBV27 with TRBJ1-6; D may be TRBD1 (5 bases). The CDR3 has 17 residues. V lost 5 bases and J 8 bases, leaving 22 bases between the germline ends. Looked up from germline, CDR1 is MNHEY and CDR2 is SMNVEV (reference sequence). CDR3 in DNA: TGTGCCAGCAGTCCGTACGGGACGTCCCTAATTGATTCACCCCTCCACTTT. Protein product: CASSPYGTSLIDSPLHF.

This clonotype was seen a few times. The chain employs TRBV27 and TRBJ1-6; D uncertain. The germline V gene encodes CDR1 MNHEY and CDR2 SMNVEV (reference sequence). V dropped 3 bases and J dropped 9 bases, with 9 bases sitting between them. This CDR3 has 13 residues. The CDR3 bases are TGTGCCAGCAGTTTCGGAATGTCTTCACCCCTCCACTTT. As protein: CASSFGMSSPLHF.

This chain links TRBV5-1 with TRBJ1-2; D not resolved. Per germline, CDR1 SGHRS and CDR2 YFSETQ. There are 15 residues in the CDR3. V lost 4 bases to trimming and J lost 6 bases, with 19 bases between them. The CDR3 here is CASSLRQAPEDGYTF. Here the CDR3 DNA reads TGCGCCAGCAGCCTAAGACAAGCCCCCGAGGATGGCTACACCTTC.

This clonotype has more than one count but fewer than ten. The CDR3 region is CASSPMGTSGIIGDTQYF. CDR3 nucleotides: TGTGCCAGCAGTCCTATGGGTACTAGCGGAATAATCGGAGATACGCAGTATTTT. The chain employs TRBV27 and TRBJ2-3, with 8 bases fitting TRBD2. Germline CDR1 is MNHEY and CDR2 is SMNVEV (reference sequence). The trim removed 5 bases at V and 5 bases at J, leaving 18 bases unmatched. The CDR3 is made up of 18 amino acids.

V gene TRBV12-3 or TRBV12-4 combines with J gene TRBJ2-6; the D is unclear. Trimming left V 5 bases short and J 1 base short, with 15 bases between. The CDR3 covers 17 residues. Here the CDR3 reads CASSPLTLSSGANVLTF. In DNA, the CDR3 is TGTGCCAGCAGTCCCCTCACCCTATCATCTGGGGCCAACGTCCTGACTTTC.

This clonotype appeared a few times. This rearrangement joins TRBV27 to TRBJ2-1; TRBD2 aligns across 8 bases. The CDR3 has 16 amino acids. CDR1 is MNHEY and CDR2 is SMNVEV in the germline V gene (reference sequence). The J segment lost 7 bases and the V segment lost 7 bases, leaving 15 bases of the junction unmatched. CDR3 DNA sequence: TGTGCCAGCACCCCCGGGGCCAGCGGGAGTGGAAATGAGCAGTTCTTC. It is translated as CASTPGASGSGNEQFF.

This clonotype was found a few times. V gene TRBV11-2 combines with J gene TRBJ1-4; unclear D gene. Germline V CDR1 and CDR2: SGHAT, FQNNGV. V gave up 2 bases and J gave up 4 bases, with 8 bases separating them. The CDR3 sequence is 14 residues long. The CDR3 nucleotides are TGTGCCAGCAGCTTAAATGGGCTTAATGAAAAACTGTTTTTT. Its translation: CASSLNGLNEKLFF. The whole variable domain, filled in from reference TRBV11-2 and TRBJ1-4, reads EAGVAQSPRYKIIEKRQSVAFWCNPISGHATLYWYQQILGQGPKLLIQFQNNGVVDDSQLPKDRFSAERLKGVDSTLKIQPAKLEDSAVYLCASSLNGLNEKLFFGSGTQLSVL.

By frequency in the sample, this clonotype is medium-sized. The chain employs TRBV5-1 and TRBJ1-1, with 9 bases fitting TRBD1. The CDR3 length is 18 residues. CDR1 SGHRS and CDR2 YFSETQ come from the germline V gene. Trimming cost V 5 bases and J 0 bases; bases outside gene matches: 14. CDR3 amino acids: CASSHLGDRVYMNTEAFF. The DNA for the CDR3 is TGCGCCAGCAGTCATTTGGGGGACAGGGTGTACATGAACACTGAAGCTTTCTTT.

This clonotype showed up many times. This chain joins TRBV12-3 or TRBV12-4 and TRBJ1-4; 9 positions agree with TRBD1. The CDR3 covers 15 residues. V lost 7 bases and J lost 3; bases outside the gene matches: 6. The CDR3 loop is CASTLRDRANEKLFF. For the CDR3, the DNA is TGTGCCAGCACCCTCCGGGACAGGGCTAATGAAAAACTGTTTTTT.

This clonotype was observed a handful of times. This chain links TRBV5-1 with TRBJ2-7; D possibly corresponds to TRBD2 (5 bases). V was cut by 4 bases and J by 5 bases, with 13 bases left in between. The CDR3 totals 13 residues. The germline V gene has CDR1 SGHRS and CDR2 YFSETQ. The CDR3: CASSGEGRDEQYF. In nucleotides, the CDR3 is TGCGCCAGCAGCGGTGAGGGTAGGGACGAGCAGTACTTC.

The V gene is TRBV7-9, the J gene TRBJ1-2; 7 positions agree with TRBD1. The germline CDR1 and CDR2 sequences are SEHNR and FQNEAQ (reference sequence). The CDR3 runs to 16 residues. Trimming cost V 0 bases and J 6 bases; bases outside gene matches: 10. CDR3 sequence: CASSLADRTGEDGYTF. In DNA form, the CDR3 reads TGTGCCAGCAGCTTAGCGGATAGAACAGGGGAGGATGGCTACACCTTC.

This clonotype was seen only a few times. V and J are TRBV6-1 and TRBJ1-2; D unclear. CDR1 is MNHNS and CDR2 is SASEGT in the germline V gene. The CDR3 length is 15 residues. V shed 6 bases and J shed 4 bases, with 18 bases lying between them. The CDR3 region has the DNA TGTGCCAGCAGAGGAACCCAGATTCCCCCCTATGGCTACACCTTC. As protein: CASRGTQIPPYGYTF.

V and J are TRBV7-9 and TRBJ2-1, with 16 bases fitting TRBD2. The CDR3 is 18 amino acids. Trimming at V came to 6 bases and at J to 3 bases, leaving 8 bases not matched to a gene. CDR1 is SEHNR, CDR2 FQNEAQ, per germline (reference sequence). CDR3 coding DNA: TGTGCCAGCAGTTCCGGGACTAGCGGGAGGGCCCTCTACAATGAGCAGTTCTTC. Translating gives CASSSGTSGRALYNEQFF.

The genes are TRBV10-2 and TRBJ2-1; possibly TRBD2 for D (6 bases). This CDR3 comprises 13 residues. Trimming left V 8 bases short and J 1 base short, with 9 bases between. Germline lookup yields CDR1 WSHSY and CDR2 SAAADI. The chain's CDR3 is CASRELSYNEQFF. As DNA, the CDR3 is TGCGCCAGCCGGGAGTTATCCTACAATGAGCAGTTCTTC.

This clonotype was detected a few times. J is TRBJ2-2 and V is TRBV20-1; possible D gene TRBD1, 6 bases. This CDR3 spans 13 amino acids. From germline, CDR1 is DFQATT and CDR2 SNEGSKA (reference sequence). The germline V and J ends were trimmed by 6 bases and 5 bases, with 13 bases remaining between them. This chain's CDR3 is CSASGQLTGELFF. Written as DNA, the CDR3 is TGCAGTGCCTCCGGACAGTTAACCGGGGAGCTGTTTTTT.

This clonotype occurred many times. One end of the junction is discordant with germline, which a read error may explain. This chain links TRBV15 with TRBJ1-1; tentative D call: TRBD1 (5 bases). Germline V gene data show CDR1 as LNHNV and CDR2 as YYDKDF (reference sequence). The CDR3 spans 13 residues. CDR3 DNA sequence: TGTGCCACCAGCAGAGGGGCCCGGGGCCGGGTCGTCTTT. Protein: CATSRGARGRVVF.

A single count supports this clonotype. The J gene is TRBJ2-7, the V gene TRBV27; 9 bases line up with TRBD1. CDR3 size: 14 residues. The V gene's germline CDR1 is MNHEY and CDR2 SMNVEV (reference sequence). The V and J ends lost 4 bases and 3 bases, in that order; junction bases with no gene match: 4. CDR3 amino acids: CASSYGTGIYEQYF. CDR3 DNA sequence: TGTGCCAGCAGTTACGGGACAGGGATCTACGAGCAGTACTTC.